Presented here are 32 T cell receptor beta chains from one specimen sequenced in a study of blood T cell repertoires in COVID-19. Some clones are missing from TCRdb's copy, which holds only in-frame ones; the method was immunoSEQ multiplex PCR. This repertoire shows approximately 99,000 clones, about 90% found once; its top ten account for 15% to 20%. Sequencing was carried out using peripheral blood. The receptors derive from a human donor in a cohort sampled during active COVID-19.

This clone occurred a few times. The rearrangement joins TRBV15 to TRBJ1-2, with TRBD1 identical over 9 bases. The CDR3 loop spans 17 amino acids. Germline V CDR1 and CDR2: LNHNV, YYDKDF (reference sequence). The V gene end was trimmed by 0 bases and the J gene end by 5 bases; junction bases not matched to a gene: 10. The CDR3 nucleotides are TGTGCCACCAGCAGAGATCTCGGTCGTGACAGGGGGTATGGCTACACCTTC. Residues: CATSRDLGRDRGYGYTF.

The J gene is TRBJ1-1, the V gene TRBV5-5; D may be TRBD1 (6 bases). The V and J ends lost 3 bases and 6 bases respectively, with 12 bases between them. The germline V gene encodes CDR1 SGHKS and CDR2 YYEKEE (reference sequence). CDR3 size: 13 residues. CDR3 DNA sequence: TGTGCCAGCAGCTCTCGACAGGCCCCTGAAGCTTTCTTT. It specifies CASSSRQAPEAFF.

The chain recombines TRBV9 with TRBJ2-7; the match to TRBD2 covers 7 bases. Germline-derived CDR1 and CDR2 are SGDLS and YYNGEE. V trimming: 0 bases; J trimming: 1 base; junction bases outside the gene matches: 7. The CDR3 extends over 16 amino acids. DNA for the CDR3: TGTGCCAGCAGCGTAGGACTAGCAGAAGAATCCTACGAGCAGTACTTC. Translation gives CASSVGLAEESYEQYF.

This clone was seen more than once but under ten times. This sequence joins TRBV9 and TRBJ1-2, with 8 bases aligning to TRBD1. Germline CDR1 is SGDLS and CDR2 is YYNGEE. Germline trimming cut 5 bases from V and 4 bases from J; bases unmatched to any gene: 4. The CDR3 length is 13 residues. CDR3 region: CASRYTGGYGYTF. For the CDR3, the DNA is TGTGCCAGCAGATACACAGGGGGCTATGGCTACACCTTC.

The J gene is TRBJ2-7, the V gene TRBV2, with TRBD1 matching 9 bases. The length of the CDR3 is 15 residues. Germline V gene data show CDR1 as SNHLY and CDR2 as FYNNEI. Losses at the gene ends were 6 bases for V and 0 bases for J; bases not matched to a gene: 6. This chain's CDR3 is CASRAGTGHSYEQYF. The CDR3 nucleotides read TGTGCCAGCAGAGCCGGGACAGGGCACTCCTACGAGCAGTACTTC.

The V gene is TRBV6-5, the J gene TRBJ2-7; tentatively, D is TRBD1 (6 bases). The CDR3 consists of 15 residues. CDR1 and CDR2 (germline): MNHEY, SVGAGI. Trimming shortened V by 0 bases and J by 2 bases, and 11 bases separated the two germline ends. The CDR3 nucleotides read TGTGCCAGCAGTTACTCCCCGGGACAACCCTACGAGCAGTACTTC. Amino acid sequence: CASSYSPGQPYEQYF.

The genes are TRBV9 and TRBJ1-2, with 9 bases identical to TRBD1. CDR3 length: 16 amino acids. The trim removed 7 bases at V and 7 bases at J, leaving 17 bases unmatched. Germline CDR1 reads SGDLS; CDR2 reads YYNGEE. For the CDR3, the DNA is TGTGCCAGCCGTCCAACAACAGGGGGCGTAGGAGGTGGCTACACCTTC. Protein product: CASRPTTGGVGGGYTF.

The V and J genes are TRBV2 and TRBJ2-7; 12 bases map to TRBD2. The ends lost 6 bases at V and 6 bases at J; junction bases unmatched: 3. The CDR3 consists of 13 residues. Germline values: CDR1 SNHLY, CDR2 FYNNEI. This CDR3 is CASSELAGGEQYF. The CDR3 coding sequence is TGTGCCAGCAGCGAACTAGCGGGGGGCGAGCAGTACTTC.

The V call is TRBV5-1, the J call TRBJ1-2; TRBD1 aligns across 10 bases. CDR3 length: 16 amino acids. With 7 bases clipped from V and 2 bases from J, the junction kept 11 bases outside the gene matches. Germline CDR1 is SGHRS and CDR2 is YFSETQ. This CDR3 is CASRDRGVENNYGYTF. DNA of the CDR3: TGCGCCAGCCGGGACAGGGGTGTAGAGAACAACTATGGCTACACCTTC.

This clone appeared a single time. This chain links TRBV10-3 with TRBJ2-2; a possible D gene is TRBD2 (7 bases). Germline-derived CDR1 and CDR2 are ENHRY and SYGVKD. CDR3 length equals 13 residues. V dropped 10 bases and J dropped 10 bases, with 19 bases sitting between them. The CDR3 reads CATGRGLEEELFF. CDR3 nucleotides: TGTGCCACCGGGCGGGGGCTTGAGGAGGAGCTGTTTTTT.

The chain couples TRBV10-2 to TRBJ1-2; 7 bases fit TRBD1. This CDR3 comprises 16 residues. The V and J ends lost 5 bases and 4 bases, in that order; junction bases with no gene match: 13. Germline CDR1 is WSHSY and CDR2 is SAAADI. Written as DNA, the CDR3 is TGCGCCAGCAGTAGTCAGGGGTGGGACAGCAGCTATGGCTACACCTTC. Translating it yields CASSSQGWDSSYGYTF.

This rearrangement joins TRBV19 to TRBJ2-5; the D gene is possibly TRBD1 (5 bases). V was cut by 2 bases and J by 5 bases, with 18 bases left in between. CDR3 length: 16 amino acids. Germline lookup yields CDR1 LNHDA and CDR2 SQIVND (reference sequence). The CDR3 coding sequence is TGTGCCAGTAGTATAAGGGGTGGCGGTCCAGGCGAGACCCAGTACTTC. Protein sequence: CASSIRGGGPGETQYF. The whole variable domain, remainder taken from reference TRBV19 and TRBJ2-5, is DGGITQSPKYLFRKEGQNVTLSCEQNLNHDAMYWYRQDPGQGLRLIYYSQIVNDFQKGDIAEGYSVSREKKESFPLTVTSAQKNPTAFYLCASSIRGGGPGETQYFGPGTRLLVL.

The chain couples TRBV28 to TRBJ1-2; D possibly corresponds to TRBD1 (5 bases). Germline lookup yields CDR1 MDHEN and CDR2 SYDVKM. The CDR3 length is 19 residues. V was shortened by 5 bases and J by 0 bases, with 25 bases between the two germline ends. DNA for the CDR3: TGTGCCAGCAGTCCCGACCTGGTTGGGACTCCGACTACTAACTATGGCTACACCTTC. This sequence encodes CASSPDLVGTPTTNYGYTF.

This clone was detected only a few times. The chain has TRBV6-5 and TRBJ1-1; unclear D gene. Trimming took off 6 bases at V and 0 bases at J, with 14 bases between the two ends. CDR1 is MNHEY, CDR2 SVGAGI, per germline. The CDR3 spans 15 residues. Here the CDR3 DNA reads TGTGCCAGCAGCCCCGCCGTGCGGATGAACACTGAAGCTTTCTTT. This sequence encodes CASSPAVRMNTEAFF.

This chain uses TRBV5-1 with TRBJ1-2; D is perhaps TRBD1 (5 bases). The CDR3 runs 14 residues. Trimming left V 4 bases short and J 8 bases short, with 18 bases between. Germline V gene sequence: CDR1 SGHRS, CDR2 YFSETQ. In DNA form, the CDR3 reads TGCGCCAGCAGCCCTACGGACATTGGGGCCGGCTACACCTTC. It specifies CASSPTDIGAGYTF.

This chain uses TRBV3-1 (or the pseudogene TRBV3-2) with TRBJ2-5; no firm D call. The germline V gene has CDR1 LGHDT and CDR2 YNNKEL (reference sequence). CDR3 size: 13 residues. V gave up 1 base and J gave up 3 bases, with 6 bases separating them. The CDR3 DNA is TGTGCCAGCAGCCAAGTTTCCGAAGAGACCCAGTACTTC. Translation gives CASSQVSEETQYF.

The genes are TRBV14 and TRBJ2-2; D unclear. The CDR3 is made up of 13 amino acids. Germline V gene lookup returns CDR1 SGHDN and CDR2 FVKESK. With 5 bases removed from V and 5 bases from J, the gap between germline ends came to 9 bases. Written as DNA, the CDR3 is TGTGCCAGCAGCGGCCTGAGGACCGGGGAGCTGTTTTTT. This encodes CASSGLRTGELFF.

This sequence joins TRBV4-1 and TRBJ2-5, with 14 bases aligning to TRBD2. V shed 5 bases and J 5 bases; nucleotides not matched to a gene: 7. Germline V CDR1 and CDR2: MGHRA, YSYEKL. This CDR3 has 16 residues. CDR3 residues: CASSGGTSGSYETQYF. The CDR3 DNA reads TGCGCCAGCAGCGGCGGGACTAGCGGGAGTTATGAGACCCAGTACTTC.

The chain uses TRBV28 and TRBJ2-7, with 7 nucleotides matching TRBD2. After removal of 3 bases from V and 3 bases from J, the junction contained 2 bases not matched to a gene. Germline V gene data show CDR1 as MDHEN and CDR2 as SYDVKM. This CDR3 contains 13 residues. Written as DNA, the CDR3 is TGTGCCAGCAGTTTTAGGGAGGGCTACGAGCAGTACTTC. Its translation is CASSFREGYEQYF.

The chain combines TRBV5-1 with TRBJ1-1, with D possibly TRBD1 on 5 matching bases. Trimming stripped 2 bases from V and 4 bases from J, with 21 bases between. CDR3 length: 17 amino acids. Germline V gives CDR1 SGHRS, CDR2 YFSETQ. The CDR3 loop reads CASSLGRRGAPGTEAFF. DNA for the CDR3: TGCGCCAGCAGCTTAGGAAGGAGGGGAGCACCGGGCACTGAAGCTTTCTTT.

V gene TRBV6-2 or TRBV6-3 combines with J gene TRBJ2-1; no clear D gene. Trimming took off 2 bases at V and 10 bases at J, with 6 bases between the two ends. This CDR3 contains 11 residues. In germline, CDR1 is MNHEY, CDR2 SVGEGT. The CDR3 DNA reads as TGTGCCAGCAGTTACAGAGGAGAGCAGTTCTTC. This translates into CASSYRGEQFF.

This chain joins TRBV24-1 and TRBJ2-2, with 9 bases aligning to TRBD2. The CDR3 consists of 15 residues. Germline CDR1 reads KGHDR; CDR2 reads SFDVKD. Trimming at V came to 3 bases and at J to 6 bases, leaving 4 bases not matched to a gene. CDR3 sequence reads: CATSDPGLASGELFF. The CDR3 DNA sequence: TGTGCCACCAGTGATCCGGGACTAGCCTCCGGGGAGCTGTTTTTT.

This clone showed up just once. The V and J genes are TRBV6-4 and TRBJ1-1; 8 bases match TRBD1. Germline V gene sequence: CDR1 MRHNA, CDR2 SNTAGT. The CDR3 extends over 12 amino acids. Unmatched junction bases numbered 7, after V lost 10 bases and J lost 6 bases. In DNA form, the CDR3 reads TGTGCCATCAATCAGGGGGCTGCTGAAGCTTTCTTT. Translated: CAINQGAAEAFF.

The V and J genes are TRBV7-3 and TRBJ2-7, with 7 bases matching TRBD1. CDR1 and CDR2 from the germline V gene are SGHTA and FQGTGA. There are 12 residues in the CDR3. V dropped 4 bases and J dropped 6; count of bases not matched to a gene: 3. CDR3 sequence: CASSWAGGEQYF. The CDR3 nucleotides are TGTGCCAGCAGCTGGGCAGGGGGCGAGCAGTACTTC. The whole variable domain, remainder taken from reference TRBV7-3 and TRBJ2-7, is GAGVSQTPSNKVTEKGKYVELRCDPISGHTALYWYRQSLGQGPEFLIYFQGTGAADDSGLPNDRFFAVRPEGSVSTLKIQRTERGDSAVYLCASSWAGGEQYFGPGTRLTVT.

The rearrangement uses TRBV2 and TRBJ2-2; 10 bases map to TRBD1. The V gene end was trimmed by 10 bases and the J gene end by 7 bases; junction bases not matched to a gene: 9. Germline CDR1 SNHLY, CDR2 FYNNEI. The CDR3 is 14 amino acids. CDR3 sequence: CAIFRDRGYGELFF. The CDR3 coding sequence is TGTGCCATCTTCCGGGACAGGGGTTACGGGGAGCTGTTTTTT.

The V call is TRBV4-1, the J call TRBJ2-1; 11 positions match TRBD2. The CDR3 spans 17 residues. Trimming removed 2 bases from V and 0 bases from J; junction bases left unmatched: 3. Germline assignment: CDR1 MGHRA and CDR2 YSYEKL. The CDR3 nucleotides are TGCGCCAGCAGCCAAACAACTAGCGGGAGCTCCTACAATGAGCAGTTCTTC. Its protein product is CASSQTTSGSSYNEQFF.

The V call is TRBV7-2, the J call TRBJ2-7; TRBD2 aligns across 7 bases. CDR3 length: 15 amino acids. Trimming removed 3 bases from V and 2 bases from J; junction bases left unmatched: 7. Germline V gene data show CDR1 as SGHTA and CDR2 as FQGNSA. CDR3 in DNA: TGTGCCAGCAGCTTGGGGGGGACGGAGACCTACGAGCAGTACTTC. Its protein is CASSLGGTETYEQYF.

The rearrangement links TRBV7-9 to TRBJ1-4; D may be TRBD1 (5 bases). The V end was cut by 4 bases, the J end by 10 bases, with 10 bases between. Per germline, CDR1 SEHNR and CDR2 FQNEAQ (reference sequence). The CDR3 sequence is 12 residues long. CDR3 nucleotide sequence: TGTGCCAGCAGCTGGGGCGGGGGAAAACTGTTTTTT. Encoded protein: CASSWGGGKLFF.

CDR3 nucleotides: TGCAGTGCTAGTCTCCAGGGCGCAGGGATAATGAACACTGAAGCTTTCTTT. Amino acids: CSASLQGAGIMNTEAFF. This chain connects TRBV20-1 to TRBJ1-1; maybe TRBD1 (5 bases). With 3 bases removed from V and 0 bases from J, the gap between germline ends came to 20 bases. Germline V CDR1 and CDR2: DFQATT, SNEGSKA (reference sequence). The CDR3 runs 17 residues.

This sequence joins TRBV2 and TRBJ1-1, with unresolved D. Germline V gives CDR1 SNHLY, CDR2 FYNNEI. V lost 6 bases to trimming and J lost 3 bases, with 17 bases between them. CDR3 length equals 15 residues. This chain's CDR3 is CASRPSWPPHTEAFF. In DNA form, the CDR3 reads TGTGCCAGCAGGCCCTCGTGGCCGCCCCACACTGAAGCTTTCTTT.

The chain recombines TRBV19 with TRBJ2-3; TRBD2 matches at 13 bases. Trimming cost V 7 bases and J 2 bases; bases outside gene matches: 3. The CDR3 has 15 residues. Germline V gene lookup returns CDR1 LNHDA and CDR2 SQIVND (reference sequence). The CDR3 reads CASKGTSGNTDTQYF. CDR3 DNA sequence: TGTGCCAGTAAAGGGACTAGCGGGAACACAGATACGCAGTATTTT. Based on the CDR3 plus reference TRBV19 and TRBJ2-3, the full variable domain is DGGITQSPKYLFRKEGQNVTLSCEQNLNHDAMYWYRQDPGQGLRLIYYSQIVNDFQKGDIAEGYSVSREKKESFPLTVTSAQKNPTAFYLCASKGTSGNTDTQYFGPGTRLTVL.

V gene TRBV6-2 or TRBV6-3 combines with J gene TRBJ1-2, with D possibly matching TRBD1 (6 bases). Trimming removed 0 bases from V and 7 bases from J, with 12 bases in between. Germline CDR1 MNHEY, CDR2 SVGEGT. The length of the CDR3 is 14 residues. The DNA for the CDR3 is TGTGCCAGCAGTTACTCATCAGGGGCCGGTGGCTACACCTTC. This codes for CASSYSSGAGGYTF.